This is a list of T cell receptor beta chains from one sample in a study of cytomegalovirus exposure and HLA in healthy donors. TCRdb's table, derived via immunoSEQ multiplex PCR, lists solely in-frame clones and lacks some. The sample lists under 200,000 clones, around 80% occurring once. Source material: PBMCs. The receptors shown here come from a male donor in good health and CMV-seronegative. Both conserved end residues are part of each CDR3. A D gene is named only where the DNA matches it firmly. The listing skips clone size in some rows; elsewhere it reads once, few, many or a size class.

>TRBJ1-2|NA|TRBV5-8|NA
CASSFAPTNYGYTF
TGTGCCAGCAGCTTCGCCCCTACTAACTATGGCTACACCTTC
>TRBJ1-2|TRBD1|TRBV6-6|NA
CASSSSRDSSYGYTF
TGTGCCAGCAGTTCATCCCGGGACAGCTCCTATGGCTACACCTTC
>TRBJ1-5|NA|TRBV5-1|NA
CASSLAGEGDQPQHF
TGCGCCAGCAGCTTGGCGGGCGAGGGCGATCAGCCCCAGCATTTT
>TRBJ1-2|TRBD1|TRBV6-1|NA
CASSAGQAGGYTF
TGTGCCAGCAGCGCCGGACAGGCGGGGGGCTACACCTTC
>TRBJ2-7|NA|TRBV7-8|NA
CASSLRIDYEQYF
TGTGCCAGCAGCTTACGAATAGACTACGAGCAGTACTTC
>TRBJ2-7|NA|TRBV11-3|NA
CASSLASGAPYEQYF
TGTGCCAGCAGCTTAGCCTCTGGGGCGCCCTACGAGCAGTACTTC
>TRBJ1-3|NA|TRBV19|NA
CASSIDEGEAGNTIYF
TGTGCCAGTAGTATAGACGAGGGAGAGGCTGGAAACACCATATATTTT
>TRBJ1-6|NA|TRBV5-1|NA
CASRTGIRNSPLHF
TGCGCCAGTAGGACGGGGATACGGAATTCACCCCTCCACTTT
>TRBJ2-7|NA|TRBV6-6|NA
CASSSRLNYEQYF
TGTGCCAGCAGTTCCCGACTGAACTACGAGCAGTACTTC
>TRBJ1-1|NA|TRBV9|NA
CASSVGSTLNTEAFF
TGTGCCAGCAGCGTAGGGTCCACATTGAACACTGAAGCTTTCTTT
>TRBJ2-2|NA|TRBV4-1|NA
CASSQTIGQRNTGELFF
TGCGCCAGCAGCCAGACAATAGGACAGAGGAACACCGGGGAGCTGTTTTTT
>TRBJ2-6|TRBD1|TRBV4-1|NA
CASSPPRDRDYSGANVLTF
TGCGCCAGCAGCCCCCCCCGGGACAGGGATTACTCTGGGGCCAACGTCCTGACTTTC
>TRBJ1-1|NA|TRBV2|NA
CASSQAWAESEAFF
TGTGCCAGCAGCCAGGCGTGGGCAGAGAGTGAAGCTTTCTTT
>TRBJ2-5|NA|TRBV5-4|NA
CASSLEGRGAETQYF
TGTGCCAGCAGCTTGGAGGGCCGGGGGGCAGAGACCCAGTACTTC
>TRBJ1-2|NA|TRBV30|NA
CAWSRGGQVYGYTF
TGTGCCTGGAGTAGGGGAGGTCAGGTCTATGGCTACACCTTC
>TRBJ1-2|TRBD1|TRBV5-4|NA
CASRLDREGYGYTF
TGTGCCAGCAGGTTGGACAGGGAGGGGTATGGCTACACCTTC
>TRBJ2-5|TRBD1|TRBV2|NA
CASSLLPGQGAKEQYF
TGTGCCAGCAGCTTACTCCCGGGACAGGGGGCGAAAGAGCAGTACTTC
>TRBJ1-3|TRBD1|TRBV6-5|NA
CASRDGQGGNTIYF
TGTGCCAGCAGAGACGGACAGGGTGGAAACACCATATATTTT
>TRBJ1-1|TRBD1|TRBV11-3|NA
CASQQGTNTEAFF
TGTGCCAGCCAACAGGGGACGAACACTGAAGCTTTCTTT
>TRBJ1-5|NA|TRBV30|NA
CAWAHTSRQYSNQPQHF
TGTGCCTGGGCCCATACCTCGAGACAATATAGCAATCAGCCCCAGCATTTT
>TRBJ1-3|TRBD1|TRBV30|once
CAWSPRRTGSGNTIYF
TGTGCCTGGAGTCCAAGACGGACAGGCTCTGGAAACACCATATATTTT
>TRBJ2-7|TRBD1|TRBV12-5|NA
CASGTGATFSDEQYF
TGTGCTAGTGGTACAGGGGCTACCTTTTCGGACGAGCAGTACTTC
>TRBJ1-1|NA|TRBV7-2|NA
CASSLVRGTEAFF
TGTGCCAGCAGCTTAGTCAGAGGCACTGAAGCTTTCTTT
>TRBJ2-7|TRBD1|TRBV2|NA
CASVRTGGEYEQYF
TGTGCCAGCGTCAGGACAGGGGGGGAGTACGAGCAGTACTTC
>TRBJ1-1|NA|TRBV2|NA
CASLGGMNTEAFF
TGTGCCAGCTTAGGAGGGATGAACACTGAAGCTTTCTTT
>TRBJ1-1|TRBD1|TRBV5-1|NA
CASSAWDRGPLNTEAFF
TGCGCCAGCAGCGCCTGGGACAGGGGGCCGTTGAACACTGAAGCTTTCTTT
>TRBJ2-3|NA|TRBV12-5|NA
CASGSRVSTDTQYF
TGTGCTAGTGGTAGCCGGGTAAGCACAGATACGCAGTATTTT
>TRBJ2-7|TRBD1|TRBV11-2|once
CASSPGQGSYEQYF
TGTGCCAGCAGCCCAGGACAGGGGTCCTACGAGCAGTACTTC
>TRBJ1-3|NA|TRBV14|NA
CASSQDLSGNTIYF
TGTGCCAGCAGCCAAGACCTCTCTGGAAACACCATATATTTT
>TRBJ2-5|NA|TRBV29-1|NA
CSVGVDRLETQYF
TGCAGCGTTGGGGTCGACAGGCTCGAGACCCAGTACTTC
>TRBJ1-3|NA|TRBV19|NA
CASSRPGQPGNTIYF
TGTGCCAGTAGTAGACCGGGACAACCTGGAAACACCATATATTTT
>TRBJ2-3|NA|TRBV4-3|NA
CASSQESGDTQYF
TGCGCCAGCAGCCAAGAGTCCGGGGATACGCAGTATTTT
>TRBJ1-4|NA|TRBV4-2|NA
CASSQVTGLNEKLFF
TGTGCCAGCAGCCAAGTCACAGGTCTTAATGAAAAACTGTTTTTT
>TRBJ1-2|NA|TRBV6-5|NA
CASSYSQAPYGYTF
TGTGCCAGCAGTTACTCCCAGGCACCTTATGGCTACACCTTC
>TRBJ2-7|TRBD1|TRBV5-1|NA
CASSLGTGISYGQYF
TGCGCCAGCAGCTTGGGGACAGGAATATCCTACGGGCAGTACTTC
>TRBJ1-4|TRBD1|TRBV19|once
CASSSRTGYFNEKLFF
TGTGCCAGTAGTTCGCGGACAGGGTATTTCAATGAAAAACTGTTTTTT
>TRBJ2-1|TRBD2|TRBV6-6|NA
CATLMTSGGPNEQFF
TGTGCCACCCTAATGACTAGCGGGGGACCCAATGAGCAGTTCTTC
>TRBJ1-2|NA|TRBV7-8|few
CASSSRHSLMGGYTF
TGTGCCAGCAGCTCACGTCACAGCCTCATGGGTGGCTACACCTTC
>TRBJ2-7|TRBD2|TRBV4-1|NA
CASSQPRRGGSYEQYF
TGCGCCAGCAGCCAACCGAGGCGGGGGGGCTCCTACGAGCAGTACTTC
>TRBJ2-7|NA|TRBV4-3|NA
CASSQDLARRGPYEQYF
TGCGCCAGCAGCCAAGATCTAGCCCGGCGGGGACCATACGAGCAGTACTTC
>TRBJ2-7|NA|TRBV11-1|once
CASSYGSYEQYF
TGTGCCAGCAGCTACGGCTCCTACGAGCAGTACTTC
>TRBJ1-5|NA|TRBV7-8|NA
CASSSMTGGIVPQHF
TGTGCCAGCAGCTCCATGACAGGCGGTATTGTTCCCCAGCATTTT
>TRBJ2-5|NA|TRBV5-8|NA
CASSLRENQETQYF
TGTGCCAGCAGCTTGCGGGAGAACCAAGAGACCCAGTACTTC
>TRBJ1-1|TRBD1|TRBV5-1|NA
CASSFGTERGTEAFF
TGCGCCAGCAGCTTTGGGACAGAGAGAGGCACTGAAGCTTTCTTT
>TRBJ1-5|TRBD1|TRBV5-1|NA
CASSPGQENQPQHF
TGCGCCAGCAGCCCCGGACAGGAAAATCAGCCCCAGCATTTT
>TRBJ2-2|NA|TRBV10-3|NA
CAISDSRNTGELFF
TGTGCCATCAGCGACAGCAGGAACACCGGGGAGCTGTTTTTT
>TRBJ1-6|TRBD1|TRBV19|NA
CASSTIGQGESPLHF
TGTGCCAGTAGTACTATAGGACAGGGGGAGTCACCCCTCCACTTT
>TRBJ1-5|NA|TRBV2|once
CASQAEGQSGNQPQHF
TGTGCCAGTCAAGCCGAGGGACAATCGGGCAATCAGCCCCAGCATTTT
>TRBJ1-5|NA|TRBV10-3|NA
CAISDAGHQPQHF
TGTGCCATCAGTGACGCGGGTCATCAGCCCCAGCATTTT
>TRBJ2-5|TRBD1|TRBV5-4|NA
CASSLAQGALGTQYF
TGTGCCAGCAGCTTGGCCCAGGGGGCTCTGGGGACCCAGTACTTC
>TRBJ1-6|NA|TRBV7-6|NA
CASSSETGTLYSPLHF
TGTGCCAGCAGCTCGGAAACAGGGACACTGTATTCACCCCTCCACTTT
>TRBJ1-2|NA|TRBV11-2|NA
CASSLDHYPGLGYTF
TGTGCCAGCAGCTTAGATCATTATCCAGGACTAGGCTACACCTTC
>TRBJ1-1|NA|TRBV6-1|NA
CASSELGRAEAFF
TGTGCCAGCAGTGAATTGGGGAGGGCTGAAGCTTTCTTT
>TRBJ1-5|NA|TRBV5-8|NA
CASSLGGAGQPQHF
TGTGCCAGCAGCCTCGGGGGAGCGGGGCAGCCCCAGCATTTT
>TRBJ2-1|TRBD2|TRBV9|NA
CASSIAGGYEQFF
TGTGCCAGCTCCATAGCGGGGGGGTATGAGCAGTTCTTC